Reported below is one T cell receptor (beta chain). Cohorts were based on clinical histories the participants reported. In the authors' methods: Estimation of nucleated cell counts was performed using reference gene primer amplification. Sequencing was performed with immunoSEQ multiplex PCR; in TCRdb, only in-frame clones are kept and a portion is missing. V and J calls and clone size are as listed in that table; D and trimming were resolved from the DNA. The data show approximately 360,000 clones, 83% seen once. The sample comes from a study of blood T cell repertoires in COVID-19. For the study at large: Donors in the United States, Italy and Spain gave samples during acute or convalescent COVID-19. Sources were T cells, B-cell-depleted T cells, or PBMCs; the material itself was cDNA or gDNA.

Sequenced input: PBMCs or T cells enriched from blood (not recorded which). The receptor was isolated from a woman aged 50 to 60 who had recovered from COVID-19.

As DNA, the CDR3 is TGTGCCAGCAGCACCCGACAGGTCTCCGGGGAGCTGTTTTTT. It translates to CASSTRQVSGELFF. V gene TRBV7-2 combines with J gene TRBJ2-2, with D perhaps matching TRBD1 (6 bases). Germline-derived CDR1 and CDR2 are SGHTA and FQGNSA. Deletions cut 5 bases from V and 6 bases from J, with 13 bases between. CDR3 length equals 14 residues.